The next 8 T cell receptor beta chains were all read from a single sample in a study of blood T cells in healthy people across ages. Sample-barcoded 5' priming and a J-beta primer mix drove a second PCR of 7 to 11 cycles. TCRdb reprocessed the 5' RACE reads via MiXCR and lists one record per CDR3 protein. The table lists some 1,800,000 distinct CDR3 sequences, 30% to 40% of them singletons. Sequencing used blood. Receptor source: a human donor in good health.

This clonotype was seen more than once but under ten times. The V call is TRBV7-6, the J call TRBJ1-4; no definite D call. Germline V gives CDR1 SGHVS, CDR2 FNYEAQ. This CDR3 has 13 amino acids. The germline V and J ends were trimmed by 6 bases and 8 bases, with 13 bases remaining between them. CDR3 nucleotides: TGTGCCAGCAGTAAGCTGCGTGGGGAAAAACTGTTTTTT. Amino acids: CASSKLRGEKLFF.

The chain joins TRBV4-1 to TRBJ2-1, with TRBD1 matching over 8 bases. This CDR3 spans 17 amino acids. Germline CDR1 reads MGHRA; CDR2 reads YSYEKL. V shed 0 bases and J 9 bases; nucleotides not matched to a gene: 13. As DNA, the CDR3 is TGCGCCAGCAGCCAAGAGGAAATCCCCAGGGGGCTAGGTGAGCAGTTCTTC. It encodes CASSQEEIPRGLGEQFF.

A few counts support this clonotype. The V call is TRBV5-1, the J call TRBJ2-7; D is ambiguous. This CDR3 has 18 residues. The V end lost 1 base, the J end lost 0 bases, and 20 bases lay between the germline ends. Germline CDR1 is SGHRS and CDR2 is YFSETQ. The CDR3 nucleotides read TGCGCCAGCAGCTTGTGGGTTTGGAGTGCCACCTCCTCCTACGAGCAGTACTTC. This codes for CASSLWVWSATSSYEQYF. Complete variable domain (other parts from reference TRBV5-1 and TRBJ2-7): KAGVTQTPRYLIKTRGQQVTLSCSPISGHRSVSWYQQTPGQGLQFLFEYFSETQRNKGNFPGRFSGRQFSNSRSEMNVSTLELGDSALYLCASSLWVWSATSSYEQYFGPGTRLTVT.

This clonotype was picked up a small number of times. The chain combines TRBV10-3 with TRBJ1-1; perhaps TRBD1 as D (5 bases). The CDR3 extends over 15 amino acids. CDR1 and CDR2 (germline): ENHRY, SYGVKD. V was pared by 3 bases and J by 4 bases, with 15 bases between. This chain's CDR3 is CAISDPRADPTEAFF. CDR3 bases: TGTGCCATCAGTGATCCCAGGGCGGATCCCACTGAAGCTTTCTTT.

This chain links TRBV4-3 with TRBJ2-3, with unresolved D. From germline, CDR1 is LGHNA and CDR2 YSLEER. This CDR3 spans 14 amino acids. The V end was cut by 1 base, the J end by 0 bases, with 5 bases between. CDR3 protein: CASSQVESTDTQYF. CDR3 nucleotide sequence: TGCGCCAGCAGCCAAGTCGAAAGCACAGATACGCAGTATTTT.

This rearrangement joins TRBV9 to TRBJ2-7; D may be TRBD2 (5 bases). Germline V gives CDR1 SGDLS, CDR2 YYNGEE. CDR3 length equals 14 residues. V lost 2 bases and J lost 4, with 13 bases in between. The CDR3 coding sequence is TGTGCCAGCAGCGTCGACGGGGTAGTTTACGAGCAGTACTTC. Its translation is CASSVDGVVYEQYF.

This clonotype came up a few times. The CDR3 region has the DNA TGTGCCAGCACCCTAGCGGGGGGGTTCCAAGAGACCCAGTACTTC. This sequence encodes CASTLAGGFQETQYF. This rearrangement joins TRBV6-6 to TRBJ2-5; 12 nucleotides line up with TRBD2. V shed 7 bases, J shed 1 base, and the junction held 4 bases outside the gene matches. In germline, CDR1 is MNHNY, CDR2 SVGAGI (reference sequence). The CDR3 contains 15 residues.

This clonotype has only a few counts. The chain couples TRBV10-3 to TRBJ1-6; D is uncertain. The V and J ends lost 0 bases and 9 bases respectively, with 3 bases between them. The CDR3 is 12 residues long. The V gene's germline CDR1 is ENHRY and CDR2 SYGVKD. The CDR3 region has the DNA TGTGCCATCAGTGAGTCAACTTCACCCCTCCACTTT. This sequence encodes CAISESTSPLHF.